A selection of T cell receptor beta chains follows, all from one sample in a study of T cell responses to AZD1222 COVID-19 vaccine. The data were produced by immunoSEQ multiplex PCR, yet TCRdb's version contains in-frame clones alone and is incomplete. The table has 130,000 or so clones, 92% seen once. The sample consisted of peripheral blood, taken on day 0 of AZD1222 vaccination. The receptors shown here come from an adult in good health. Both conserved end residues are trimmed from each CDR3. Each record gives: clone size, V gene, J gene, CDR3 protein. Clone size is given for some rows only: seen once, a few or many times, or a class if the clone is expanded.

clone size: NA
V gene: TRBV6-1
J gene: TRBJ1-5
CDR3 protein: ASSEARHQPQH

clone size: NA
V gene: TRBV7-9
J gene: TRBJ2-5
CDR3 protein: ASSPKETQY

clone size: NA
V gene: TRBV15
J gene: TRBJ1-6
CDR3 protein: ATSIRRTDSPLH

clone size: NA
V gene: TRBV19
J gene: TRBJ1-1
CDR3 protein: ASSPTLGFAAF

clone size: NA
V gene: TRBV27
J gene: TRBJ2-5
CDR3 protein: ASSFDRRETQY

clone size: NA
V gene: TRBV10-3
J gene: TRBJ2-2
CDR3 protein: AIRYTLAGGNTGELF

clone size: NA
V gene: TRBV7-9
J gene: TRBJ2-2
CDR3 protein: ASSTRDTGELF

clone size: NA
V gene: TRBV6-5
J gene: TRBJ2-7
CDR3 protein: ASSKRTVYEQY

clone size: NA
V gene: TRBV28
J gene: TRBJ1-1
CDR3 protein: ASSLRMNTEAF

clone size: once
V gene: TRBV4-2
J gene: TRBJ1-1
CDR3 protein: ASSPPGQIVEAF

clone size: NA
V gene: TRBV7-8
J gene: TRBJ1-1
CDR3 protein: ASSLAAGGAF

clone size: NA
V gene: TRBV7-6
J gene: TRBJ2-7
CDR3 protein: ASSITRTGRNEQY

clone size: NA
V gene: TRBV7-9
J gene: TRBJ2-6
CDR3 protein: ASSLVGSGANVLT

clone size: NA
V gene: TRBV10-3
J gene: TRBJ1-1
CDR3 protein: AISEGVDGDTEAF

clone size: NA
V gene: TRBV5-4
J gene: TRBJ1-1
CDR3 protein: ATQPVAGTEAF

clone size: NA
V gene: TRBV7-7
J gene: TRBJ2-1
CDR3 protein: ASSLDASGGEQF

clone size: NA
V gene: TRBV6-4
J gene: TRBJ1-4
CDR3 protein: ASSVPAGTGASATNEKLF

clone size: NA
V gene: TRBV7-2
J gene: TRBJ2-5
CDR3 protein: ASSLFGDFQETQY

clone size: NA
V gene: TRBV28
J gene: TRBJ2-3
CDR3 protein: ASSLLDTGTQY

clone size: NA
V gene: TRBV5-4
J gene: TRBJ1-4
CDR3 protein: ASSSGQGRIEKLF

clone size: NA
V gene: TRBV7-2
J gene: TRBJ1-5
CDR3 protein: ASSLSQPQH

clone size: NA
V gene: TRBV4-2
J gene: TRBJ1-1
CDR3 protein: ASSPRQGYTEAF

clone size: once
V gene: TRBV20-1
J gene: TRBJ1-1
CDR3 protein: SATQGAEAF

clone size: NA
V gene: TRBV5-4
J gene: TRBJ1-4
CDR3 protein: ASSQGQGGEKLF

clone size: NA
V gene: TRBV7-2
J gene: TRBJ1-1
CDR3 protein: ASSFTGGGNTEAF

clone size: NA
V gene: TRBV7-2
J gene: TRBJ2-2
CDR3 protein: ASSLGLAVNTGELF

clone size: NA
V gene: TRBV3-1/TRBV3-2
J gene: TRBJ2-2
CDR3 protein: ASSQEGRHSNTGELF

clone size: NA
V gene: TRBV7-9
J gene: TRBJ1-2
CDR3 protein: ASSLDRSNYGYT

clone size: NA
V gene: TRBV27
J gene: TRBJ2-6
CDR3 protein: ASSLSRGPGANVLT

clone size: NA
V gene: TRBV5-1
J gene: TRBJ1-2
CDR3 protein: ASSWDSYGYT

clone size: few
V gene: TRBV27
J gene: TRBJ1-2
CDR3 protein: ASSLVSAGGNYGYT

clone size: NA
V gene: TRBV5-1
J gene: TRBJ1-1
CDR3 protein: ASSFNRNTEAF

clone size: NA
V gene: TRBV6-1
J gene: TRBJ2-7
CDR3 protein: ASSDRTGNFREQY

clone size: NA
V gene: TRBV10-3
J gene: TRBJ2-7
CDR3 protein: AISDHGQSTPYEQY

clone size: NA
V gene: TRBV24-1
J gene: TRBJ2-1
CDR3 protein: ATSDFRQGSYNEQF

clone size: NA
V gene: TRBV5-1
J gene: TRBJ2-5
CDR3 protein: ASSLRGQQETQY

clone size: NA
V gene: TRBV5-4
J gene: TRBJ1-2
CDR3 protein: ASSANYPGHNGYT

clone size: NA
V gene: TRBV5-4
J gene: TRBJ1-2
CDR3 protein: ASSFTRTDNYGYT

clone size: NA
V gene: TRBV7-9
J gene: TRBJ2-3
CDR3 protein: ASSLVPSGSTDTQY

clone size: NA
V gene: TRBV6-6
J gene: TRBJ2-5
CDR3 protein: AYSGGADETQY

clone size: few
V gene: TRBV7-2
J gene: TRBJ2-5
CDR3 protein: ASSFLAGATQETQY

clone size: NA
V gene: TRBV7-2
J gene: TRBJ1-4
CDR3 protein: ASSEGGWAGEKLF

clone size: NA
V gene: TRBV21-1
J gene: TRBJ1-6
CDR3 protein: ASSNWGQGVGSYNSPLH

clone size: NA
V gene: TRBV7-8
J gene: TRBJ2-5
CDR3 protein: ASGLGTAQETQY

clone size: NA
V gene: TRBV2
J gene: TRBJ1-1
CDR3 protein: ASSQGVVNTEAF

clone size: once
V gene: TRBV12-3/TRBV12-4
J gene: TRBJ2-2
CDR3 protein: ASSLATELF

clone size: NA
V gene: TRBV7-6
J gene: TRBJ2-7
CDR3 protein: ASSLASLRDRVNEQY